Below, 30 T cell receptor beta chains from the same sample are listed, as sequenced in a study of monozygotic twins with cystic fibrosis. Method: immunoSEQ multiplex PCR; TCRdb's copy keeps in-frame clones and lacks some. This repertoire shows 30,000 to 35,000 clones, just over 65% found once; its top ten account for around 0.73%. Sequencing was carried out using blood. Source of these receptors: a girl under 18 with cystic fibrosis.

This clone was counted once. The chain joins TRBV30 to TRBJ1-2, with no clear D. The CDR3 has 15 amino acids. V dropped 0 bases and J dropped 2 bases, with 13 bases sitting between them. The germline V gene has CDR1 GTSNPN and CDR2 SVGIG (reference sequence). CDR3 nucleotide sequence: TGTGCCTGGAGTGTCTCGATGGCCCTGAACTATGGCTACACCTTC. Amino acids: CAWSVSMALNYGYTF.

In this sample, this clone turned up a few times. The gene calls are TRBV19 and TRBJ1-5, with D possibly TRBD1 on 6 matching bases. The V gene's germline CDR1 is LNHDA and CDR2 SQIVND (reference sequence). The CDR3 sequence is 15 residues long. V lost 7 bases to trimming and J lost 0 bases, with 13 bases between them. CDR3 amino acids: CASTPDRYSNQPQHF. In DNA, the CDR3 is TGTGCCAGTACCCCGGACAGATATAGCAATCAGCCCCAGCATTTT.

The chain is built from TRBV6-6 and TRBJ1-1; D remains ambiguous. V gave up 8 bases and J gave up 0 bases, with 10 bases separating them. The CDR3 runs 13 residues. Germline values: CDR1 MNHNY, CDR2 SVGAGI (reference sequence). The CDR3 DNA is TGTGCCAGCCTTAGGACTCTGAACACTGAAGCTTTCTTT. Protein product: CASLRTLNTEAFF.

The V gene is TRBV28, the J gene TRBJ2-1; TRBD2 aligns across 9 bases. V was clipped by 3 bases and J by 13 bases; unmatched bases: 10. Germline CDR1 and CDR2: MDHEN and SYDVKM. The CDR3 sequence is 14 residues long. CDR3 sequence reads: CASSFNLAGNPQFF. The CDR3 nucleotides are TGTGCCAGCAGTTTTAACCTAGCGGGAAATCCTCAGTTCTTC.

The V and J genes are TRBV27 and TRBJ2-1; TRBD2 aligns across 9 bases. V gave up 5 bases and J gave up 2 bases; unmatched junction bases: 7. The CDR3 runs to 16 residues. From germline, CDR1 is MNHEY and CDR2 SMNVEV (reference sequence). Here the CDR3 DNA reads TGTGCCAGCAGTATCTTGACTAGCGGACCCTACAATGAGCAGTTCTTC. Residues: CASSILTSGPYNEQFF.

This chain uses TRBV29-1 with TRBJ1-1; D gene uncertain. CDR1 is SQVTM, CDR2 ANQGSEA, per germline. The CDR3 is 13 amino acids. V was cut by 4 bases and J by 0 bases, with 9 bases left in between. The CDR3 is CSVVVGMNTEAFF. CDR3 bases: TGCAGCGTTGTAGTGGGGATGAACACTGAAGCTTTCTTT.

This clone was recorded once. The chain employs TRBV11-2 and TRBJ1-1; D possibly corresponds to TRBD1 (5 bases). V lost 2 bases and J 3 bases, leaving 10 bases between the germline ends. The CDR3 spans 14 residues. The germline V gene encodes CDR1 SGHAT and CDR2 FQNNGV. CDR3 coding DNA: TGTGCCAGCAGCTTATCGAGGGGTTACACTGAAGCTTTCTTT. As protein: CASSLSRGYTEAFF.

V gene TRBV19 combines with J gene TRBJ2-3; possibly TRBD2 for D (5 bases). This CDR3 spans 15 amino acids. The germline V and J ends were trimmed by 5 bases and 6 bases, with 18 bases remaining between them. Germline CDR1 is LNHDA and CDR2 is SQIVND (reference sequence). CDR3 bases: TGTGCCAGTAGTCCCATATGGGTAGGGAGCGATACGCAGTATTTT. Its translation is CASSPIWVGSDTQYF. The full variable domain, its missing parts supplied by reference TRBV19 and TRBJ2-3, is DGGITQSPKYLFRKEGQNVTLSCEQNLNHDAMYWYRQDPGQGLRLIYYSQIVNDFQKGDIAEGYSVSREKKESFPLTVTSAQKNPTAFYLCASSPIWVGSDTQYFGPGTRLTVL.

This chain connects TRBV10-3 to TRBJ1-4; no clear D. The CDR3 loop spans 13 amino acids. V gave up 2 bases and J gave up 4 bases, with 5 bases separating them. Per germline, CDR1 ENHRY and CDR2 SYGVKD. CDR3 loop: CAISEGDNEKLFF. In DNA, the CDR3 is TGTGCCATCAGTGAGGGAGATAATGAAAAACTGTTTTTT.

This clone was found a few times. Because the CDR3's place on the DNA is in doubt, the DNA is left out and the CDR3 is given as listed by TCRdb. The rearrangement uses TRBV10-2 and TRBJ1-2. Per the germline V gene, CDR1 is WSHSY and CDR2 is SAAADI. The CDR3 is 15 amino acids long, termini counted. CDR3: CASSSSTPDPYGYTF.

The J gene is TRBJ1-2, the V gene TRBV27; TRBD1 matches at 9 bases. V lost 6 bases and J lost 8; bases outside the gene matches: 7. Germline V CDR1 and CDR2: MNHEY, SMNVEV (reference sequence). The CDR3 spans 13 residues. CDR3 nucleotide sequence: TGTGCCAGCAGCTTACAGGGGGCTTTGGGCTACACCTTC. Its translation: CASSLQGALGYTF.

The chain has TRBV5-1 and TRBJ2-7; 7 bases line up with TRBD2. Losses at the gene ends were 1 base for V and 3 bases for J; bases not matched to a gene: 19. The CDR3 sequence is 19 residues long. Germline V gives CDR1 SGHRS, CDR2 YFSETQ. CDR3 in DNA: TGCGCCAGCAGCTTGTTCCTCGGCGGGTTGGCGGGAGCGGACTACGAGCAGTACTTC. This codes for CASSLFLGGLAGADYEQYF.

The chain links TRBV29-1 to TRBJ2-3, with TRBD2 matching 8 bases. Germline CDR1 and CDR2: SQVTM and ANQGSEA. Losses at the gene ends were 7 bases for V and 3 bases for J; bases not matched to a gene: 15. The CDR3 sequence is 16 residues long. DNA for the CDR3: TGCAGCGCGATTGGAGGGGATAGCGGGATGACAGATACGCAGTATTTT. Amino acid sequence: CSAIGGDSGMTDTQYF.

The V and J genes are TRBV27 and TRBJ2-7; weak D call: TRBD2 (6 bases). The germline V and J ends were trimmed by 3 bases and 6 bases, with 15 bases remaining between them. CDR1 is MNHEY and CDR2 is SMNVEV in the germline V gene (reference sequence). This CDR3 is 14 amino acids long. CDR3 sequence (DNA): TGTGCCAGCAGTTTCTTTCCGGGAGTCGGCGAGCAGTACGTC. Translating it yields CASSFFPGVGEQYV.

J is TRBJ2-4 and V is TRBV4-3; D gene unclear. V was trimmed by 0 bases and J by 0 bases, leaving 15 bases between them. Germline-derived CDR1 and CDR2 are LGHNA and YSLEER. This CDR3 comprises 18 residues. The CDR3 sequence is CASSQDLIWNAAKNIQYF. The CDR3 DNA reads as TGCGCCAGCAGCCAAGATCTAATATGGAATGCAGCCAAAAACATTCAGTACTTC.

This clone came up once. The V call is TRBV5-1, the J call TRBJ2-6; a possible D gene is TRBD1 (6 bases). Looked up from germline, CDR1 is SGHRS and CDR2 is YFSETQ. Trimming took 2 bases from V and 2 from J, leaving 8 bases between them. The CDR3 runs 15 residues. Here the CDR3 reads CASSLGGTGANVLTF. For the CDR3, the DNA is TGCGCCAGCAGCTTAGGGGGAACTGGGGCCAACGTCCTGACTTTC.

V is TRBV6-1 and J is TRBJ2-7; perhaps TRBD2 as D (7 bases). Trimming pared 2 bases from V and 5 bases from J, leaving 19 bases between. The CDR3 runs 16 residues. Germline-derived CDR1 and CDR2 are MNHNS and SASEGT. The CDR3 DNA reads TGTGCCAGCAGTGAAAGGGGGTGGGAGGGCCGTCACGAGCAGTACTTC. It specifies CASSERGWEGRHEQYF.

The gene calls are TRBV25-1 and TRBJ2-2; D is possibly TRBD1 or TRBD2 (5 bases each). The CDR3 has 16 residues. Trimming removed 3 bases from V and 4 bases from J, with 15 bases in between. The V gene's germline CDR1 is MGHDK and CDR2 SYGVNS. In nucleotides, the CDR3 is TGTGCCAGCAGTGATTCCACTCGAGGGGTCACCGGGGAGCTGTTTTTT. Protein product: CASSDSTRGVTGELFF.

The chain employs TRBV4-1 and TRBJ1-4, with 8 bases identical to TRBD1. CDR1 is MGHRA and CDR2 is YSYEKL in the germline V gene. With V trimmed by 4 bases and J by 1 base, 8 bases remained unmatched. This CDR3 spans 17 amino acids. The chain's CDR3 is CASSLRRGLKTNEKLFF. The CDR3 region has the DNA TGCGCCAGCAGCCTCCGCAGGGGGCTAAAAACTAATGAAAAACTGTTTTTT.

There are a few counts of this clone. The chain employs TRBV27 and TRBJ2-7; 10 bases agree with TRBD1. Germline loops: CDR1 MNHEY, CDR2 SMNVEV (reference sequence). With V trimmed by 6 bases and J by 5 bases, 7 bases remained unmatched. This CDR3 has 14 amino acids. DNA for the CDR3: TGTGCCAGCAGGTCGGGGGACAGGGGCCACGAGCAGTACGTC. Its translation: CASRSGDRGHEQYV.

The CDR3 bases are TGTGCCAGCAGTGAACGGGGAGGGACCTCCTACGAGCAGTACGTC. It yields the protein CASSERGGTSYEQYV. The chain is built from TRBV2 and TRBJ2-7; 7 bases are shared with TRBD2. The CDR3 covers 15 residues. Trimming removed 2 bases from V and 0 bases from J; junction bases left unmatched: 4. CDR1 is SNHLY, CDR2 FYNNEI, per germline.

Notes on this clone: Relative to the germline gene, one junction end is altered; a read error may explain this. The V gene is TRBV2, the J gene TRBJ1-3, with D unclear. Germline V gene sequence: CDR1 SNHLY, CDR2 FYNNEI. This CDR3 has 11 amino acids. In nucleotides, the CDR3 is TGTGCCCGCAGTCAAGGAAACACCATATATTTT. The encoded protein is CARSQGNTIYF.

V gene TRBV5-6 combines with J gene TRBJ2-3, with D possibly TRBD2 on 6 matching bases. Germline lookup yields CDR1 SGHDT and CDR2 YYEEEE. The germline V and J ends were trimmed by 3 bases and 5 bases, with 19 bases remaining between them. This CDR3 region has 16 residues. The CDR3 reads CASSSGRRDPIDTQYF. CDR3 sequence (DNA): TGTGCCAGCAGCTCGGGTAGGAGGGATCCGATAGATACGCAGTATTTT.

This clone was observed a handful of times. The rearrangement joins TRBV7-9 to TRBJ1-1; the match to TRBD1 covers 8 bases. The junction had 6 bases not matched to a gene; V was cut back by 5 bases and J by 1 base. This CDR3 spans 15 amino acids. Looked up from germline, CDR1 is SEHNR and CDR2 is FQNEAQ (reference sequence). The DNA of the CDR3 is TGTGCCAGCAGCGGGAAGGGACAGGAGAACACTGAAGCTTTCTTT. It encodes CASSGKGQENTEAFF.

V and J are TRBV6-1 and TRBJ1-5, with a tentative D call TRBD1 (5 bases). This CDR3 has 17 amino acids. V gave up 3 bases and J gave up 7 bases, with 22 bases separating them. Germline lookup yields CDR1 MNHNS and CDR2 SASEGT. CDR3 DNA: TGTGCCAGCAGTGAGCCACTGACAAGGCTCGGGGACCAGCCCCAGCATTTT. Translated, it gives CASSEPLTRLGDQPQHF.

The rearrangement joins TRBV4-3 to TRBJ1-1; D gene unclear. In germline, CDR1 is LGHNA, CDR2 YSLEER. Trimming took 4 bases from V and 2 from J, leaving 14 bases between them. The CDR3 totals 15 residues. Here the CDR3 reads CASSLTVAANTEAFF. The CDR3 DNA sequence: TGCGCCAGCAGCCTCACTGTCGCTGCAAACACTGAAGCTTTCTTT.

This chain links TRBV30 with TRBJ2-2; 9 nucleotides agree with TRBD2. Looked up from germline, CDR1 is GTSNPN and CDR2 is SVGIG (reference sequence). Trimming took 4 bases from V and 5 from J; bases not matched to a gene: 5. CDR3 size: 14 residues. The CDR3 here is CAWNAAGGTGELFF. In DNA, the CDR3 is TGTGCCTGGAACGCGGCGGGAGGGACCGGGGAGCTGTTTTTT.

This clone was seen more than once but under ten times. The rearrangement uses TRBV29-1 and TRBJ1-1; unclear D gene. CDR3 length: 13 residues. V was pared by 4 bases and J by 0 bases, with 9 bases between. The germline V gene has CDR1 SQVTM and CDR2 ANQGSEA. The CDR3 region has the DNA TGCAGCGTTGCGAGGGTCATGAACACTGAAGCTTTCTTT. This codes for CSVARVMNTEAFF.

This clone has only one observation. The J gene is TRBJ2-1, the V gene TRBV4-3, with TRBD2 matching 8 bases. Germline CDR1 LGHNA, CDR2 YSLEER. Trimming took 4 bases from V and 8 from J; bases not matched to a gene: 13. The CDR3 sequence is 16 residues long. CDR3: CASSPLASGPSDEQFF. Written as DNA, the CDR3 is TGCGCCAGCAGCCCCCTGGCTAGCGGGCCGAGCGATGAGCAGTTCTTC.

This chain uses TRBV29-1 with TRBJ2-7; tentative D call: TRBD1 (5 bases). CDR3 length: 17 residues. Trimming pared 5 bases from V and 0 bases from J, leaving 23 bases between. Per germline, CDR1 SQVTM and CDR2 ANQGSEA. The CDR3 region is CSVQTNPDRQSSYEQYV. The CDR3 DNA follows: TGCAGCGTTCAAACAAACCCCGACAGACAGAGCTCCTACGAGCAGTACGTC.